Listed below are T cell receptor beta chains from one sample, sequenced in a study of shared clonotypes between healthy human individuals. Sequencing used immunoSEQ multiplex PCR; TCRdb keeps in-frame clones, though not all of them. The table shows about 590,000 clones, with around 95% occurring only once. The sample comprised naive CD8+ T cells sorted from blood. The receptors stem from a woman aged 25 to 39 in good health. The CDR3 runs from the conserved cysteine through the conserved F or W. Fields, in order: V gene, CDR3 protein.

v_call: TRBV7-6
cdr3_aa: CASSLGTGLYEQYF

v_call: TRBV27
cdr3_aa: CASSSIAGTANYGYTF

v_call: TRBV23-1
cdr3_aa: CASSKGRGRSAYEQYF

v_call: TRBV7-3
cdr3_aa: CASSSSKMEGNQPQHF

v_call: TRBV9
cdr3_aa: CASSAPQLAEHSTGELFF

v_call: TRBV28
cdr3_aa: CASSPLVQATEAFF

v_call: TRBV2
cdr3_aa: CASSEFGDHEQYF

v_call: TRBV19
cdr3_aa: CASSIDLEYEQYF

v_call: TRBV27
cdr3_aa: CASATGTSGRGEQFF

v_call: TRBV28
cdr3_aa: CASSARDRGIYEQYF

v_call: TRBV27
cdr3_aa: CASSFRLIGMYNEQFF

v_call: TRBV2
cdr3_aa: CASSAGGTAVLGQPQHF

v_call: TRBV11-2
cdr3_aa: CASSFGGEGNQPQHF

v_call: TRBV28
cdr3_aa: CASRMSGSSYNEQFF

v_call: TRBV4-2
cdr3_aa: CASSHPGLAMNEQFF

v_call: TRBV29-1
cdr3_aa: CSVVKGIPMNTEAFF

v_call: TRBV28
cdr3_aa: CASSPTGRSTEAFF

v_call: TRBV27
cdr3_aa: CASSLSQYRGRFSEKLFF

v_call: TRBV29-1
cdr3_aa: CSVIGRLGPDTQYF

v_call: TRBV11-2
cdr3_aa: CASSLRAARNTEAFF

v_call: TRBV4-1
cdr3_aa: CASSQDLSSGSLDEQFF

v_call: TRBV19
cdr3_aa: CASSIDSYGYTF

v_call: TRBV10-3
cdr3_aa: CAISESGRDDEQFF

v_call: TRBV5-1
cdr3_aa: CASSPGTVVSTDTQYF

v_call: TRBV28
cdr3_aa: CASQTPSGEQFF

v_call: TRBV28
cdr3_aa: CASSYMLPGNEQFF

v_call: TRBV6-5
cdr3_aa: CASSYFSGDEQYF